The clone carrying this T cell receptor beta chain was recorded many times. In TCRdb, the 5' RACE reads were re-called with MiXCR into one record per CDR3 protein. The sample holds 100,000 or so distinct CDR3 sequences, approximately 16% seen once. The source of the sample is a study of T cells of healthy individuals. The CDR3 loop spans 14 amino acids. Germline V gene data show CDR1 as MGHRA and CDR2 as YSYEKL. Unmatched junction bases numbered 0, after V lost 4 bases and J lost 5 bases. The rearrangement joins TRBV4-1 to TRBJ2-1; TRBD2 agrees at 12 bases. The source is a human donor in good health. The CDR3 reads CASSRTSGDNEQFF. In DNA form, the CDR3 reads TGCGCCAGCAGCCGGACTAGCGGGGACAATGAGCAGTTCTTC.